These 11 T cell receptor beta chains were all obtained from the same sample, sequenced in a study of shared clonotypes between healthy human individuals. Sequencing used immunoSEQ multiplex PCR; TCRdb keeps in-frame clones, though not all of them. The repertoire includes 1,500,000 or so clones, approximately 98.5% of them detected once, and roughly 0.35% sits in the top ten. The sequenced sample consisted of naive CD4+ T cells sorted from blood. Indicated subset: CD45RA+ positively selected. These receptors all stem from a man younger than 45 in good health.

J is TRBJ1-3 and V is TRBV6-6; TRBD1 aligns across 8 bases. Germline CDR1 reads MNHNY; CDR2 reads SVGAGI (reference sequence). With V trimmed by 5 bases and J by 0 bases, 6 bases remained unmatched. The CDR3 spans 16 residues. The CDR3 here is CASSIGQGSSGNTIYF. Written as DNA, the CDR3 is TGTGCCAGCAGTATAGGACAGGGAAGCTCTGGAAACACCATATATTTT.

The V call is TRBV28, the J call TRBJ1-1, with 7 bases lining up with TRBD1. CDR1 and CDR2 (germline): MDHEN, SYDVKM. The V segment lost 5 bases and the J segment 1 base; nucleotides outside the gene matches: 1. The CDR3 runs 13 residues. CDR3 nucleotides: TGTGCCAGCAGTAACAGGGGGAACACTGAAGCTTTCTTT. Translated, it gives CASSNRGNTEAFF.

The V and J genes are TRBV7-9 and TRBJ1-1; TRBD1 is a possible D gene (5 bases). The CDR3 is made up of 15 amino acids. V was trimmed by 7 bases and J by 10 bases, leaving 25 bases between them. Germline V CDR1 and CDR2: SEHNR, FQNEAQ (reference sequence). Written as DNA, the CDR3 is TGTGCCAGCATATCCCATCGATTAGGGGCGTCGGTAGCTTTCTTT. Translation: CASISHRLGASVAFF.

This chain links TRBV28 with TRBJ1-1; 10 bases match TRBD1. The CDR3 runs to 13 residues. V was clipped by 6 bases and J by 4 bases; unmatched bases: 2. Per germline, CDR1 MDHEN and CDR2 SYDVKM. CDR3 DNA: TGTGCCAGCAGGGGACAGGGGATCACTGAAGCTTTCTTT. This translates into CASRGQGITEAFF.

The chain recombines TRBV11-2 with TRBJ2-5, with a possible D match to TRBD1 (6 bases). Trimming removed 5 bases from V and 7 bases from J, with 20 bases in between. The CDR3 runs 15 residues. The V gene's germline CDR1 is SGHAT and CDR2 FQNNGV. The CDR3 sequence: CASSMAGVTIRTQYF. The CDR3 nucleotides are TGTGCCAGCAGCATGGCAGGGGTAACCATTCGGACCCAGTACTTC.

The chain has TRBV14 and TRBJ2-1, with TRBD2 identical over 11 bases. From germline, CDR1 is SGHDN and CDR2 FVKESK. J was trimmed by 0 bases and V by 6 bases; bases with no gene match: 4. The CDR3 consists of 16 residues. CDR3 DNA sequence: TGTGCCAGCAGGGCTACTAGCGGGGGCTCCTACAATGAGCAGTTCTTC. Its protein product is CASRATSGGSYNEQFF.

The rearrangement uses TRBV7-9 and TRBJ2-7; 8 nucleotides align to TRBD1. Germline values: CDR1 SEHNR, CDR2 FQNEAQ (reference sequence). V dropped 1 base and J dropped 5; count of bases not matched to a gene: 4. CDR3 length: 14 residues. The CDR3 DNA is TGTGCCAGCAGCTTAGGGACAGGGTGGCACGAGCAGTACTTC. This gives the protein CASSLGTGWHEQYF.

The chain combines TRBV6-5 with TRBJ2-7, with D perhaps TRBD1 (5 bases). The V and J ends lost 5 bases and 2 bases respectively, with 13 bases between them. Looked up from germline, CDR1 is MNHEY and CDR2 is SVGAGI. This CDR3 spans 14 amino acids. The CDR3, as DNA: TGTGCCAGCAGTCGAGTGGCAGGGACCTACGAGCAGTACTTC. Amino acids: CASSRVAGTYEQYF.

The J gene is TRBJ2-7, the V gene TRBV7-8; 9 nucleotides line up with TRBD2. Germline assignment: CDR1 SGHVS and CDR2 FQNEAQ. The ends lost 5 bases at V and 6 bases at J; junction bases unmatched: 14. The CDR3 extends over 16 amino acids. As DNA, the CDR3 is TGTGCCAGCAGCCCTTTCGGGCCTAGCGGGATCAGCGAGCAGTACTTC. Amino acids: CASSPFGPSGISEQYF.

Worth noting for this clone: Other DNA sequences in this sample translate to the same CDR3. The chain has TRBV10-3 and TRBJ2-1; 12 nucleotides line up with TRBD2. The germline V gene has CDR1 ENHRY and CDR2 SYGVKD. This CDR3 spans 14 amino acids. V was clipped by 6 bases and J by 4 bases; unmatched bases: 1. CDR3 amino acids: CAIRTSGGYNEQFF. The DNA of the CDR3 is TGTGCCATCAGGACTAGCGGGGGATACAATGAGCAGTTCTTC.

This clone appeared once. This chain connects TRBV5-1 to TRBJ2-1; TRBD1 might be the D (6 bases). Germline CDR1 reads SGHRS; CDR2 reads YFSETQ. The CDR3 spans 15 residues. Trimming stripped 4 bases from V and 0 bases from J, with 11 bases between. CDR3 amino acids: CASSPDRSSYNEQFF. In nucleotides, the CDR3 is TGCGCCAGCAGCCCCGACAGGAGCTCCTACAATGAGCAGTTCTTC.